This T cell receptor beta chain stems from a study of blood T cell repertoires in COVID-19. Study in general: Samples of COVID-19 (acute and convalescent) were obtained from the United States, Italy and Spain. T cells, B-cell-depleted T cells, or PBMCs supplied cDNA or gDNA.

Looked up from germline, CDR1 is SGHNT and CDR2 is YENEEA. Trimming shortened V by 5 bases and J by 10 bases, and 15 bases separated the two germline ends. CDR3 length: 13 residues. Original analysis: For nucleated cells, counts were estimated from reference gene primer amplification. The table came from immunoSEQ multiplex PCR; TCRdb's copy has only in-frame clones and leaves some out. That table furnishes V, J and clone size, whereas the DNA furnished D and trimming. The table lists around 200,000 clones, about nine tenths of them singletons. The sequenced material came from peripheral blood. The J gene is TRBJ2-1, the V gene TRBV11-3, with D perhaps matching TRBD1 (5 bases). The sequence was collected from a man aged 18 to 30 with active or convalescent COVID-19. The CDR3 DNA follows: TGTGCCAGCAGCGGGGCGTATGGTTCGGAGCAGTTCTTC. Translated, it gives CASSGAYGSEQFF.